Each of the 14 T cell receptor beta chains below was sequenced from the same sample in a study of response to subunit inactivated influenza vaccine. TCRdb fed the RT-PCR reads into MiXCR, producing one record per CDR3 protein. The sample has around 790,000 distinct CDR3 sequences; around 20% are singletons. The sequencing here drew on PBMCs from blood, taken 5 days after vaccination. The receptors derive from a man aged 45-65 years who received an inactivated influenza vaccine.

This clonotype was seen a few times. One end of the junction varies from germline; a read error may be responsible. This chain connects TRBV13 to TRBJ1-4; D possibly corresponds to TRBD1 (6 bases). The CDR3 covers 14 residues. Germline assignment: CDR1 PRHDT and CDR2 FYEKMQ (reference sequence). The CDR3 spells CASSFLGAKEKLFF. For the CDR3, the DNA is TGTGCCAGCAGCTTCCTGGGGGCTAAAGAAAAACTGTTTTTT.

The V and J genes are TRBV6-1 and TRBJ1-1; D is unclear. V was shortened by 8 bases and J by 6 bases, with 19 bases between the two germline ends. CDR3 length: 14 amino acids. Germline lookup yields CDR1 MNHNS and CDR2 SASEGT. This CDR3 is CASGQGRAHSEAFF. In nucleotides, the CDR3 is TGTGCCAGCGGGCAAGGACGTGCCCACTCTGAAGCTTTCTTT.

The chain carries TRBV6-5 and TRBJ2-1; 8 bases are shared with TRBD1. Germline lookup yields CDR1 MNHEY and CDR2 SVGAGI. Trimming cost V 2 bases and J 3 bases; bases outside gene matches: 6. The CDR3 covers 16 residues. The CDR3 nucleotides are TGTGCCAGCAGTTACGGGGGACAGGCTTTCTACAATGAGCAGTTCTTC. This codes for CASSYGGQAFYNEQFF.

This clonotype was seen at least ten times. The V call is TRBV28, the J call TRBJ2-3; 7 bases align to TRBD1. This CDR3 region has 20 residues. Trimming cost V 3 bases and J 5 bases; bases outside gene matches: 23. The germline gives CDR1 MDHEN, CDR2 SYDVKM. The CDR3 bases are TGTGCCAGCAGTTTCCCTTTGGACAGGCCAACCTATGGGGCTGGAGATACGCAGTATTTT. The encoded protein is CASSFPLDRPTYGAGDTQYF.

The genes are TRBV28 and TRBJ1-3; 8 nucleotides agree with TRBD1. The length of the CDR3 is 16 residues. From germline, CDR1 is MDHEN and CDR2 SYDVKM. Losses at the gene ends were 5 bases for V and 1 base for J; bases not matched to a gene: 7. In nucleotides, the CDR3 is TGTGCCAGCAGTACAGGGGGGGGCCCGTCTGGAAACACCATATATTTT. Protein product: CASSTGGGPSGNTIYF.

This clonotype has only a few counts. The chain joins TRBV20-1 to TRBJ2-5; 9 bases match TRBD1. The J segment lost 5 bases and the V segment lost 1 base, leaving 5 bases of the junction unmatched. The CDR3 spans 14 residues. Germline V gene data show CDR1 as DFQATT and CDR2 as SNEGSKA (reference sequence). The CDR3 region is CSARGGTGRETQYF. In DNA form, the CDR3 reads TGCAGTGCTAGAGGGGGGACAGGGAGGGAGACCCAGTACTTC.

The chain combines TRBV7-2 with TRBJ2-7, with no clear D. Germline V gene lookup returns CDR1 SGHTA and CDR2 FQGNSA. This CDR3 has 13 amino acids. V was cut by 2 bases and J by 3 bases, with 8 bases left in between. The CDR3 sequence: CASSLWRGYEQYF. The CDR3 coding sequence is TGTGCCAGCAGCTTATGGCGCGGCTACGAGCAGTACTTC.

This clonotype was detected a few times. V and J are TRBV11-2 and TRBJ2-1, with D perhaps TRBD1 (6 bases). V was trimmed by 2 bases and J by 6 bases, leaving 11 bases between them. Germline loops: CDR1 SGHAT, CDR2 FQNNGV. The CDR3 has 14 amino acids. The CDR3 DNA reads as TGTGCCAGCAGCTTACCCCGACAGGTCAATGAGCAGTTCTTC. Translated: CASSLPRQVNEQFF.

The sample holds a few counts of this clonotype. This rearrangement joins TRBV24-1 to TRBJ2-1; 8 bases map to TRBD2. Germline CDR1 is KGHDR and CDR2 is SFDVKD. After removal of 4 bases from V and 6 bases from J, the junction contained 7 bases not matched to a gene. The CDR3 spans 15 residues. CDR3 DNA sequence: TGTGCCACCAGTGAGTACGGGGGGGGTGGCAATGAGCAGTTCTTC. Encoded protein: CATSEYGGGGNEQFF.

The chain is built from TRBV21-1 and TRBJ2-1; TRBD1 is the table's D call, not checked against the DNA. TRBV21-1 is a documented pseudogene. This CDR3 spans 18 amino acids. CDR3 in amino acids: CASSQGGIEGNGKNEQFF. The CDR3 DNA is TGTGCCAGCAGCCAAGGGGGGATAGAAGGGAACGGTAAAAATGAGCAGTTCTTC.

This chain links TRBV11-2 with TRBJ2-3, with 10 bases matching TRBD2. The CDR3 has 19 residues. Germline loops: CDR1 SGHAT, CDR2 FQNNGV. V lost 1 base to trimming and J lost 5 bases; unmatched junction nucleotides: 15. The DNA of the CDR3 is TGTGCCAGCAGCTTAGTCCGCCCTAGCGGGGGTACTGTAATAGATACGCAGTATTTT. Protein: CASSLVRPSGGTVIDTQYF. The whole variable domain, filled in from reference TRBV11-2 and TRBJ2-3, reads EAGVAQSPRYKIIEKRQSVAFWCNPISGHATLYWYQQILGQGPKLLIQFQNNGVVDDSQLPKDRFSAERLKGVDSTLKIQPAKLEDSAVYLCASSLVRPSGGTVIDTQYFGPGTRLTVL.

V is TRBV20-1 and J is TRBJ2-1; 11 positions match TRBD1. The CDR3 contains 14 residues. The germline V gene encodes CDR1 DFQATT and CDR2 SNEGSKA (reference sequence). Unmatched junction bases numbered 4, after V lost 0 bases and J lost 9 bases. The CDR3 DNA reads as TGCAGTGCTAGAGAGGGGACAGGGGGTGGTGAGCAGTTCTTC. Translation gives CSAREGTGGGEQFF.

Concerning this clonotype itself: One end of the junction varies from germline; a read error may be responsible. The chain employs TRBV7-9 and TRBJ2-1; 7 bases line up with TRBD2. Germline V gives CDR1 SEHNR, CDR2 FQNEAQ (reference sequence). The length of the CDR3 is 17 residues. DNA for the CDR3: TGTGCCATCAGCCCCGGGCTCCCGGGGGGATTCTACAATGAGCAGTTCTTC. Translation gives CAISPGLPGGFYNEQFF.

This clonotype has a handful of counts. The chain recombines TRBV24-1 with TRBJ2-2, with unresolved D. This CDR3 is built from 13 residues. The germline CDR1 and CDR2 sequences are KGHDR and SFDVKD. The ends were cut back, 5 bases at V and 6 bases at J, with 9 bases in the middle. For the CDR3, the DNA is TGTGCCACCAGTGGGCAACGCCCCGGGGAGCTGTTTTTT. Protein sequence: CATSGQRPGELFF.